This TCR beta chain was sequenced for a study of identical twins. This clonotype was detected a few times. The length of the CDR3 is 12 residues. Germline loops: CDR1 SEHNR, CDR2 FQNEAQ (reference sequence). Using its own MiXCR run on the 5' RACE reads, TCRdb lists one record per CDR3 protein. Found here are hundreds of thousands of distinct CDR3 sequences, 8.5% to 9% of them singletons; the top ten hold about 0.98%. The same data also contributed to another study, on yellow fever vaccine responses in identical twins.

This chain uses TRBV7-9 with TRBJ2-1; 8 nucleotides match TRBD2. The sequenced sample was PBMCs. The receptor's source is a woman between 18 and 29 years old in good health. CDR3 region: CAGRGALNEQFF. The CDR3, as DNA: TGTGCGGGGCGGGGGGCGCTCAATGAGCAGTTCTTC.